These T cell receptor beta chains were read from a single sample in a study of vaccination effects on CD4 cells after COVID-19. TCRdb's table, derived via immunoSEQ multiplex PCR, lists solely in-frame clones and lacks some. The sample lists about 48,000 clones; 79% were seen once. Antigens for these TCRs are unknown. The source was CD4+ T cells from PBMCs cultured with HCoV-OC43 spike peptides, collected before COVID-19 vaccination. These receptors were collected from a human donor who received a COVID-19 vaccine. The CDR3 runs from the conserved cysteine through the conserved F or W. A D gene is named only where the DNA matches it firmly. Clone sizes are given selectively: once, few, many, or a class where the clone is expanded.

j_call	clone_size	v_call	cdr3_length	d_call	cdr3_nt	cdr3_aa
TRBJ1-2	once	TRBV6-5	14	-	TGTGCCAGCAGGGCGGGACCTAATAACTATGGCTACACCTTC	CASRAGPNNYGYTF
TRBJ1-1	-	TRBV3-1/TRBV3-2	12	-	TGTGCCAGCAGCCAACCCCAGGGTAGGGCTTTCTTT	CASSQPQGRAFF
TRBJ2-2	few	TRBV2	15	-	TGTGCCAGCAGTGAAGGACGTGAACAGGCCGGGGAGCTGTTTTTT	CASSEGREQAGELFF
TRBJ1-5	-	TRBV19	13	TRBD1	TGTGCCAGTAGGACAGGGGGCAATCAGCCCCAGCATTTT	CASRTGGNQPQHF
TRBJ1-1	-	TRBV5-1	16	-	TGCGCCAGCAGCCCTACAGACAGAACTCTGAACACTGAAGCTTTCTTT	CASSPTDRTLNTEAFF
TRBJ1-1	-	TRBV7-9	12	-	TGTGCCAGCAGCTTAGTATGGGGTGAAGCTTTCTTT	CASSLVWGEAFF
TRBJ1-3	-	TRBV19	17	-	TGTGCCAGTAGTATAAGGACACCGAAAAGCTCTGGAAACACCATATATTTT	CASSIRTPKSSGNTIYF
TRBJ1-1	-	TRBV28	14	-	TGTGCCAGCAGTTTGAGCAGGGTGAACACTGAAGCTTTCTTT	CASSLSRVNTEAFF
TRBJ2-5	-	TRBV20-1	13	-	TGCAGTGCTAGTCCTACAGGGTGGGAGACCCAGTACTTC	CSASPTGWETQYF
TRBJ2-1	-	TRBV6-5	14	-	TGTGCCAGCAGTTTCAGGGGAGGATACAATGAGCAGTTCTTC	CASSFRGGYNEQFF
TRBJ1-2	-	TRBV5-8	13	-	TGTGCCAGCAGCTCCGACGGCGACTATGGCTACACCTTC	CASSSDGDYGYTF
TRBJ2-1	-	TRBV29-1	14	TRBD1	TGCAGCGTTGAAAGGGGGACAGGGGTAGGTGAGCAGTTCTTC	CSVERGTGVGEQFF
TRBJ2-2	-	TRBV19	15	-	TGTGCCAGTAGCAAATACGGGCCTAACACCGGGGAGCTGTTTTTT	CASSKYGPNTGELFF
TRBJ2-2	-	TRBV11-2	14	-	TGTGCCAGCAGCAGGGGGATGAGTACCGGGGAGCTGTTTTTT	CASSRGMSTGELFF
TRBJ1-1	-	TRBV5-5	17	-	TGTGCCAGCAGCCGACTACAATTACAGGGAGTCGGCACTGAAGCTTTCTTT	CASSRLQLQGVGTEAFF
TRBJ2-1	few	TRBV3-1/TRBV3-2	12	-	TGTGCCAGCAGCCGGGGGGCATTGGAGCAGTTCTTC	CASSRGALEQFF
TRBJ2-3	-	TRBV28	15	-	TGTGCCAGCAGTTCCGCCGCAGCGGGCACAGATACGCAGTATTTT	CASSSAAAGTDTQYF
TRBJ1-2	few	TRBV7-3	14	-	TGTGCCAGCAGCTTAACGGGGACATCCTATGGCTACACCTTC	CASSLTGTSYGYTF
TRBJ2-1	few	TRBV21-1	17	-	TGTGCCAGCAGCGGATCAGGACAGGCAAGCTCCTACAATGAGCAGTTCTTC	CASSGSGQASSYNEQFF